This T cell receptor beta chain was sequenced for a study of blood T cell repertoires in COVID-19. Germline V CDR1 and CDR2: MNHEY, SVGAGI. The CDR3 totals 14 residues. Trimming at V came to 2 bases and at J to 4 bases, leaving 3 bases not matched to a gene. Assay: immunoSEQ multiplex PCR; the TCRdb copy retains only in-frame clones and omits some. The sample has 200,000 or so clones, around 89% seen once. The chain uses TRBV6-5 and TRBJ1-1, with 8 bases fitting TRBD1. The sequence was collected from a man in his thirties or forties with COVID-19, enrolled during active disease. The sequencing input was peripheral blood. The CDR3 region is CASSYAGGGTEAFF. The CDR3 DNA sequence: TGTGCCAGCAGTTACGCAGGGGGCGGCACTGAAGCTTTCTTT.